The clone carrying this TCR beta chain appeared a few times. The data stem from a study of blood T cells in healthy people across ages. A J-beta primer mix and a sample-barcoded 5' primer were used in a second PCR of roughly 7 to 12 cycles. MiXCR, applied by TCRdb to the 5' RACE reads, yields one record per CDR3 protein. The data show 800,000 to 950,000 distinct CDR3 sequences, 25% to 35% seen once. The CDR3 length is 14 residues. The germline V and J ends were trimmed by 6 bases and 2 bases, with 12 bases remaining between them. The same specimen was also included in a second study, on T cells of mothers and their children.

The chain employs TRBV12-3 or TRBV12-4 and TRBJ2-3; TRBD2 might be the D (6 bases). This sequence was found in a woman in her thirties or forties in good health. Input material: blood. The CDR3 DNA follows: TGTGCCAGCAGGGGGGACTCCTTCACAGATACGCAGTATTTT. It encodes CASRGDSFTDTQYF.